The source of this T cell receptor beta chain is a study of cytomegalovirus exposure and HLA in healthy donors. Study at large: The early release's HLA-typed donors yielded about 85 million unique TCRs. The study, taken as a whole, reports: In an earlier analysis, about 87% or about 30%: the productive usage of most TCR beta V segments. Compared with the approximately 680-donor mean, an Asian-associated ancestry cluster reportedly had fewer N-insertions, according to a later analysis.

It was with 60 Vbeta and 13 Jbeta primers that the PCR ran. Assay: immunoSEQ multiplex PCR; the TCRdb copy retains only in-frame clones and omits some. Among under 200,000 clones listed, 70% to 80% were seen once. As concerns this clone: The antigen is undetermined.

The source material was PBMCs. The clonotype was recovered from a male donor in good health and CMV-seropositive.

The DNA for the CDR3 is TGTGCCATCGGTAGGGGTACACATAGTGGCACTGAAGCTTTCTTT. This sequence encodes CAIGRGTHSGTEAFF. The chain joins TRBV10-3 to TRBJ1-1; possibly TRBD1 for D (5 bases). V was trimmed by 8 bases and J by 4 bases, leaving 20 bases between them. Germline lookup yields CDR1 ENHRY and CDR2 SYGVKD. There are 15 residues in the CDR3.